This TCR beta chain was captured by sequencing in a study of cytomegalovirus exposure and HLA in healthy donors. Study context: Clustering assigned 81% of the approximately 400 genotyped donors to the Caucasian-associated ancestry cluster.

Germline V lookup: CDR1 MDHEN, CDR2 SYDVKM. V lost 2 bases, J lost 2 bases, and 7 bases stayed unmatched. The CDR3 length is 16 residues. PCR employed 60 Vbeta and 13 Jbeta primers. Assay used: immunoSEQ multiplex PCR; TCRdb lists only in-frame clones, some missing. The table lists 110,000 to 150,000 clones, about 64% of them singletons. To note about this clone: The antigen is unknown.

Whole-study results and caveats: The study flagged fewer than 200 TCR beta chains as cytomegalovirus-associated.

This receptor was identified in a man in his 60s in good health and CMV-seronegative. Sequencing was done on a sample of PBMCs. This chain links TRBV28 with TRBJ2-7, with 9 bases that match TRBD1. CDR3 sequence: CASSLPRDRDPYEQYF. The CDR3 bases are TGTGCCAGCAGTTTACCCCGGGACAGGGACCCCTACGAGCAGTACTTC.